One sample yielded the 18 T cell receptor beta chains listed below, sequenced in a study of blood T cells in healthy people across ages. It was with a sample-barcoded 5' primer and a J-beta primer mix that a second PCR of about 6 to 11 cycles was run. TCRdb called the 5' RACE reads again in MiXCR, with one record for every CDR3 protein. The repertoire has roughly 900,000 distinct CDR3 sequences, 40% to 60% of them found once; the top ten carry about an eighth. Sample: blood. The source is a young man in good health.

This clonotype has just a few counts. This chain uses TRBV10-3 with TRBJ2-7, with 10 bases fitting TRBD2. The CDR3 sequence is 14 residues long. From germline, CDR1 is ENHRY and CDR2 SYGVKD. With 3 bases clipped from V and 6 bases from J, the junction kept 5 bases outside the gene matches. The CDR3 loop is CAISDGLAASEQYF. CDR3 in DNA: TGTGCCATCAGTGACGGACTAGCGGCGAGCGAGCAGTACTTC.

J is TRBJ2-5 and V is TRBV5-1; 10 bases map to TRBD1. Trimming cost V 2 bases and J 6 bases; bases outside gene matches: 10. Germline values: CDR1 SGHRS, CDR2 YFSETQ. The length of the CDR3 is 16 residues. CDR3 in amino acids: CASSFPGTGVRKTQYF. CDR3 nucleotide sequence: TGCGCCAGCAGCTTCCCAGGGACAGGGGTCCGAAAGACCCAGTACTTC.

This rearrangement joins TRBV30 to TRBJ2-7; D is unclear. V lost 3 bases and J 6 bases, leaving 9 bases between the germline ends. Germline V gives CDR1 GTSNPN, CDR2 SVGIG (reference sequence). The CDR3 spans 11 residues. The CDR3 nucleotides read TGTGCCTGGAGCCTTGGTCGCGAGCAGTACTTC. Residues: CAWSLGREQYF.

The CDR3: CASTVNAGTYNSPLHF. The CDR3 coding sequence is TGTGCCAGCACTGTTAACGCGGGGACCTATAATTCACCCCTCCACTTT. The J gene is TRBJ1-6, the V gene TRBV6-1; D not certain. Trimming removed 7 bases at V and 2 bases at J, with 15 bases between. This CDR3 has 16 residues. CDR1 and CDR2 from the germline V gene are MNHNS and SASEGT.

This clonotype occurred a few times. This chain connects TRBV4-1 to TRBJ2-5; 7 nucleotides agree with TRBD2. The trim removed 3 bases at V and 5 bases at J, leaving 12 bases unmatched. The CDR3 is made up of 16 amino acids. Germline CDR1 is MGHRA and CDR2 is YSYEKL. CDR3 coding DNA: TGCGCCAGCAGCCAGCTCGGGGGGTCCCTCCGGGAGACCCAGTACTTC. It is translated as CASSQLGGSLRETQYF.

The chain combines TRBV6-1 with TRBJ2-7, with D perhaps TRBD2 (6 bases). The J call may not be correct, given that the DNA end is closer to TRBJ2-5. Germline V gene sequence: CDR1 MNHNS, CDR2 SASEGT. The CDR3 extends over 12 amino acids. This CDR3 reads CASMGGWETQYF. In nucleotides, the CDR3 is TGTGCCAGCATGGGGGGATGGGAGACCCAGTACTTC.

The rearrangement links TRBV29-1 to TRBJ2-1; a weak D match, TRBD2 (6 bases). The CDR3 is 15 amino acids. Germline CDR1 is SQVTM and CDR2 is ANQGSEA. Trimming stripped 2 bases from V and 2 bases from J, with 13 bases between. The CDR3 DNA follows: TGCAGCGTTGAACGGCCAGGGAGGACCTACAATGAGCAGTTCTTC. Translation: CSVERPGRTYNEQFF.

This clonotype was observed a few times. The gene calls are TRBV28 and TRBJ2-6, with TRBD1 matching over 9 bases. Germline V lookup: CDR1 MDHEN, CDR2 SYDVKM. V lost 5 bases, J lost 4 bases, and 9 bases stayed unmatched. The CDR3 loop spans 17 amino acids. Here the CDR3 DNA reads TGTGCCAGCAGTCAGTTGGGACAGGGCTTAGGGGCCAACGTCCTGACTTTC. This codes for CASSQLGQGLGANVLTF.

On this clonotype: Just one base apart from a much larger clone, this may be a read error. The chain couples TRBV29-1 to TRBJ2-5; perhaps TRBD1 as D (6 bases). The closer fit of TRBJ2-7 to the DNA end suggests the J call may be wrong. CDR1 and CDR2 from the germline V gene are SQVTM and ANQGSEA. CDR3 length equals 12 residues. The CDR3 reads CSIEPTGNEQYF. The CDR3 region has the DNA TGCAGCATTGAACCGACAGGTAACGAGCAGTACTTC.

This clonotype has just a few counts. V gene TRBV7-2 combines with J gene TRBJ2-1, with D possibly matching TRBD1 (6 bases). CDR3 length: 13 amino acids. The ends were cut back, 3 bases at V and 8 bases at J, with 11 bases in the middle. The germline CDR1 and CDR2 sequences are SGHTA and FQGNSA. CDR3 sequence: CASSFPTGHEQFF. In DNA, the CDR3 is TGTGCCAGCAGCTTTCCGACAGGCCATGAGCAGTTCTTC.

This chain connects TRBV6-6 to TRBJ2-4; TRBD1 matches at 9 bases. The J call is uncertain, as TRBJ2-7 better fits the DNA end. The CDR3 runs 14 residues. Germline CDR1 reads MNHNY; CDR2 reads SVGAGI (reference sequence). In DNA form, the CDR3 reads TGTGCCAGCAGCATAACAGGGGGCGACTACGAGCAGTACTTC. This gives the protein CASSITGGDYEQYF.

Here the CDR3 reads CASSDQQGSTEAFF. The CDR3 DNA reads TGTGCCAGCAGTGATCAACAGGGCAGTACTGAAGCTTTCTTT. V usage is TRBV25-1 and J usage is TRBJ1-1; D might be TRBD1 (6 bases). The germline CDR1 and CDR2 sequences are MGHDK and SYGVNS. The CDR3 is 14 residues long. V was trimmed by 3 bases and J by 5 bases, leaving 13 bases between them.

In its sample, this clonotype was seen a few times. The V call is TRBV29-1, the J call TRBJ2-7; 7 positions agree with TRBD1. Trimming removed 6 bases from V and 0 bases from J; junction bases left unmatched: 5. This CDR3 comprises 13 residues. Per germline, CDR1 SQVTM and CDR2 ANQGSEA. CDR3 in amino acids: CSVGDSYSYEQYF. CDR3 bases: TGCAGCGTGGGGGACAGCTACTCCTACGAGCAGTACTTC.

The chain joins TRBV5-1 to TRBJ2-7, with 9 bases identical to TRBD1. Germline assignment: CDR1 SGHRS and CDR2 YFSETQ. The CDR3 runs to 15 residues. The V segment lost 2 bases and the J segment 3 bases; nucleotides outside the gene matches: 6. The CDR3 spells CASSFTGGQNYEQYF. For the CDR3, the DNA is TGCGCCAGCAGCTTCACAGGGGGCCAGAACTACGAGCAGTACTTC.

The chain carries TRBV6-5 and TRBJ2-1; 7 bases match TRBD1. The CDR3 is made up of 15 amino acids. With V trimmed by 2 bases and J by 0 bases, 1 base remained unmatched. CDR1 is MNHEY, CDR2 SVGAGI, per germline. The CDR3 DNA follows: TGTGCCAGCAGTTACAGGGACAGCTCCTACAATGAGCAGTTCTTC. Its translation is CASSYRDSSYNEQFF.

CDR3 residues: CASSESGPVNQPQHF. CDR3 coding DNA: TGTGCCAGCAGTGAAAGCGGTCCCGTAAATCAGCCCCAGCATTTT. This sequence joins TRBV6-1 and TRBJ1-5; D is uncertain. The CDR3 consists of 15 residues. V lost 2 bases and J lost 4, with 12 bases in between. From germline, CDR1 is MNHNS and CDR2 SASEGT.

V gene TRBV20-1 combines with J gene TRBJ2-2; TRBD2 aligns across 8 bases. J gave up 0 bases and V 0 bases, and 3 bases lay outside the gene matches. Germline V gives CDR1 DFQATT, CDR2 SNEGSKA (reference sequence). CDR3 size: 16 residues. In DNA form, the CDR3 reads TGCAGTGCTAGAGATTTAGCGGGGCCGAACACCGGGGAGCTGTTTTTT. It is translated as CSARDLAGPNTGELFF.

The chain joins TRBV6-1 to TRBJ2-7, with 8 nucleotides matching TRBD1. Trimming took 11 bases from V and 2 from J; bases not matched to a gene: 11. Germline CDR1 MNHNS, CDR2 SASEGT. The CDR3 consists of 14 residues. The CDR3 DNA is TGTGCCGGCCAGGGACAGGTGAGACCCTACGAGCAGTACTTC. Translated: CAGQGQVRPYEQYF.